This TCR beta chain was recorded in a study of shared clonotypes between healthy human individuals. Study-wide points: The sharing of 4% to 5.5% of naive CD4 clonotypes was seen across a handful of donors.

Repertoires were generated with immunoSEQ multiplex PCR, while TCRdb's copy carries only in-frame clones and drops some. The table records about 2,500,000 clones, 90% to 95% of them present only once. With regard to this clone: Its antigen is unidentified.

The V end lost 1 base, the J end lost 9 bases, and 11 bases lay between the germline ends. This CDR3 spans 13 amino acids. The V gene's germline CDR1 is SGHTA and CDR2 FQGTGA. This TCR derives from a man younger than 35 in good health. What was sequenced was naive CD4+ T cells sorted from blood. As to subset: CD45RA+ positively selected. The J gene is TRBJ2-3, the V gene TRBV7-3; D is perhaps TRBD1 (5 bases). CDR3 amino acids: CASSLSSAGTQYF. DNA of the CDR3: TGTGCCAGCAGCTTAAGCTCGGCAGGGACGCAGTATTTT.